These 24 T cell receptor beta chains share one sample of origin, sequenced in a study of CD8+CD57+ T cells in acquired aplastic anemia. TCR beta VDJ and CDR3 profiling used genomic DNA as template. TCRdb redid the calling of the reads with MiXCR, one entry per CDR3 protein. The profile covers approximately 300,000 distinct CDR3 sequences, with about 50% appearing a single time and 1.3% taken by the ten largest. By flow cytometry, patients selected for sequencing had shown an expansion of CD8+CD57+ cells. The specimen was sorted CD4+, CD8+, or CD8+CD57+ T cells (not recorded which) from PBMCs. The receptor set was obtained from a human donor with aplastic anemia.

Here the CDR3 reads CATKRETRSGANVLTF. The CDR3 bases are TGTGCCACTAAACGGGAGACCAGGTCCGGGGCCAACGTCCTGACTTTC. The chain combines TRBV24-1 with TRBJ2-6; possible D gene TRBD2, 6 bases. Germline CDR1 is KGHDR and CDR2 is SFDVKD. V shed 10 bases and J shed 4 bases, with 19 bases lying between them. The CDR3 sequence is 16 residues long.

This clonotype was counted once. This chain uses TRBV12-3 or TRBV12-4 with TRBJ2-1; D may be TRBD1 or TRBD2 (6 bases each). The germline V and J ends were trimmed by 2 bases and 9 bases, with 23 bases remaining between them. CDR3 length equals 17 residues. This CDR3 is CASSLPSAGLRGGEQFF. CDR3 DNA sequence: TGTGCCAGCAGTTTACCATCCGCGGGGCTCAGGGGTGGTGAGCAGTTCTTC.

The chain has TRBV7-9 and TRBJ1-2, with 7 bases aligning to TRBD1. J was trimmed by 8 bases and V by 5 bases; bases with no gene match: 8. CDR1 and CDR2 from the germline V gene are SEHNR and FQNEAQ (reference sequence). This CDR3 has 13 amino acids. The CDR3 here is CASSIDRAGGYTF. The CDR3 DNA sequence: TGTGCCAGCAGCATAGACAGGGCCGGAGGCTACACCTTC.

The chain couples TRBV7-2 to TRBJ1-2; D may be TRBD1 (5 bases). V was clipped by 5 bases and J by 8 bases, with 12 bases between them. Germline V gene sequence: CDR1 SGHTA, CDR2 FQGNSA. The CDR3 has 12 residues. CDR3 loop: CASSPPQGGYTF. The CDR3 bases are TGTGCCAGCAGCCCACCCCAGGGAGGCTACACCTTC. Full variable domain (remainder filled in from reference TRBV7-2 and TRBJ1-2): GAGVSQSPSNKVTEKGKDVELRCDPISGHTALYWYRQSLGQGLEFLIYFQGNSAPDKSGLPSDRFSAERTGGSVSTLTIQRTQQEDSAVYLCASSPPQGGYTFGSGTRLTVV.

The gene calls are TRBV4-1 and TRBJ1-1; unclear D gene. The CDR3 spans 14 residues. Germline assignment: CDR1 MGHRA and CDR2 YSYEKL. V was shortened by 0 bases and J by 4 bases, with 9 bases between the two germline ends. CDR3 amino acids: CASSQDPQGTEAFF. The CDR3 DNA follows: TGCGCCAGCAGCCAAGATCCCCAAGGCACTGAAGCTTTCTTT.

The chain combines TRBV20-1 with TRBJ2-3, with 8 bases identical to TRBD2. CDR3 size: 15 residues. J lost 1 base, V lost 6 bases, and 9 bases had no gene match. Germline-derived CDR1 and CDR2 are DFQATT and SNEGSKA (reference sequence). The CDR3 DNA reads as TGCAGTGCCACCGGGGCGGGAGGTGGCACAGATACGCAGTATTTT. This encodes CSATGAGGGTDTQYF.

The V and J genes are TRBV19 and TRBJ2-1; no firm D call. The germline V gene encodes CDR1 LNHDA and CDR2 SQIVND (reference sequence). This CDR3 has 11 residues. The V end lost 5 bases, the J end lost 11 bases, and 10 bases lay between the germline ends. The CDR3: CASSRRQKQFF. In nucleotides, the CDR3 is TGTGCCAGTAGTCGTCGCCAGAAGCAGTTCTTC.

Concerning this clonotype: Possible read error: a much larger clone is one base away. The chain combines TRBV7-2 with TRBJ2-5, with D unresolved. The length of the CDR3 is 14 residues. Trimming left V 4 bases short and J 2 bases short, with 11 bases between. Per germline, CDR1 SGHTA and CDR2 FQGNSA. In DNA, the CDR3 is TGTGCCAGCAGCTCCCACGGAAAACAAGAGACCCAGTACTTC. Its translation is CASSSHGKQETQYF.

This clonotype was seen many times. This sequence joins TRBV5-8 and TRBJ1-1; possible D gene TRBD1, 5 bases. The CDR3 is 13 amino acids. Trimming left V 2 bases short and J 1 base short, with 6 bases between. CDR1 is SGHTS and CDR2 is YDEGEE in the germline V gene. In nucleotides, the CDR3 is TGTGCCAGCAGCTTTGACAGGAACACTGAAGCTTTCTTT. This codes for CASSFDRNTEAFF.

This clonotype was seen repeatedly, ten times or more. The chain combines TRBV7-9 with TRBJ2-7; TRBD1 agrees at 7 bases. CDR1 and CDR2 (germline): SEHNR, FQNEAQ (reference sequence). This CDR3 contains 18 residues. The J segment lost 4 bases and the V segment lost 0 bases, leaving 15 bases of the junction unmatched. The CDR3 DNA is TGTGCCAGCAGCTTAGCGGTCTTTACAGGGGATGAGGGGTACGAGCAGTACTTC. Amino acids: CASSLAVFTGDEGYEQYF.

V is TRBV7-2 and J is TRBJ2-5, with D possibly being TRBD1 or TRBD2 (6 bases each). This CDR3 has 14 amino acids. The V end lost 5 bases, the J end lost 1 base, and 11 bases lay between the germline ends. The germline gives CDR1 SGHTA, CDR2 FQGNSA. The CDR3 DNA is TGTGCCAGCAGCCGAGGGGGAGGCCAAGAGACCCAGTACTTC. It translates to CASSRGGGQETQYF.

The V and J genes are TRBV12-3 or TRBV12-4 and TRBJ1-6, with D possibly TRBD1 on 6 matching bases. The CDR3 has 14 residues. The ends were cut back, 3 bases at V and 7 bases at J, with 10 bases in the middle. This CDR3 is CASSFRGPNSPLHF. The CDR3 DNA is TGTGCCAGCAGTTTCAGGGGTCCAAATTCACCCCTCCACTTT.

CDR3 DNA: TGTGCCAGTAGTATAGTAGGGGACCGATATGGCTACACCTTC. Translation gives CASSIVGDRYGYTF. This chain links TRBV19 with TRBJ1-2; a possible D gene is TRBD1 (5 bases). Germline V gene lookup returns CDR1 LNHDA and CDR2 SQIVND (reference sequence). This CDR3 region has 14 residues. Trimming cost V 1 base and J 5 bases, with 11 bases left between them.

The J gene is TRBJ1-2, the V gene TRBV5-1, with D uncertain. Trimming left V 0 bases short and J 6 bases short, with 15 bases between. Germline CDR1 is SGHRS and CDR2 is YFSETQ. The CDR3 contains 15 residues. The CDR3 coding sequence is TGCGCCAGCAGCTTGGAGGCAGCCTTTCTCGATGGCTACACCTTC. Translated: CASSLEAAFLDGYTF.

The V gene is TRBV2, the J gene TRBJ2-7, with 7 bases identical to TRBD1. V lost 6 bases, J lost 2 bases, and 1 base stayed unmatched. The CDR3 length is 12 residues. CDR1 is SNHLY and CDR2 is FYNNEI in the germline V gene. CDR3 nucleotides: TGTGCCAGCAGCGACAGGGCCTACGAGCAGTACTTC. This gives the protein CASSDRAYEQYF.

V is TRBV12-3 or TRBV12-4 and J is TRBJ1-1; weak D call: TRBD1 (6 bases). CDR3 length: 14 residues. Trimming stripped 5 bases from V and 6 bases from J, with 16 bases between. CDR3 protein: CASSHGGAGAEAFF. The CDR3 coding sequence is TGTGCCAGCAGTCACGGGGGGGCTGGCGCTGAAGCTTTCTTT.

This clonotype appeared many times. The chain is built from TRBV20-1 and TRBJ2-5, with TRBD2 matching 8 bases. The germline V gene has CDR1 DFQATT and CDR2 SNEGSKA (reference sequence). V gave up 5 bases and J gave up 4 bases; unmatched junction bases: 18. The CDR3 contains 17 residues. The CDR3 is CSALGRAGALGGETQYF. The DNA for the CDR3 is TGCAGTGCTTTAGGAAGAGCGGGAGCCCTAGGGGGAGAGACCCAGTACTTC.

For this clonotype: The junction differs from germline at one of its ends, possibly a read error. The genes are TRBV4-1 and TRBJ1-1; 8 nucleotides line up with TRBD1. Germline assignment: CDR1 MGHRA and CDR2 YSYEKL. This CDR3 is built from 14 residues. CDR3 protein: CASSQTDREAEAFF. In DNA form, the CDR3 reads TGTGCCAGCAGCCAAACGGACAGGGAGGCTGAAGCTTTCTTT.

The sample holds a few counts of this clonotype. The chain uses TRBV18 and TRBJ1-1, with D uncertain. CDR1 and CDR2 (germline): KGHSH, LQKENI. Trimming removed 0 bases from V and 10 bases from J, with 3 bases in between. The CDR3 is 10 amino acids. CDR3 in amino acids: CASSPPTAFF. The CDR3, as DNA: TGTGCCAGCTCACCACCTACAGCTTTCTTT.

This rearrangement joins TRBV20-1 to TRBJ2-7; possible D gene TRBD2, 6 bases. This CDR3 has 13 amino acids. V was trimmed by 1 base and J by 1 base, leaving 8 bases between them. Germline CDR1 reads DFQATT; CDR2 reads SNEGSKA (reference sequence). The CDR3 is CSARVGSSYEQYF. In DNA form, the CDR3 reads TGCAGTGCTAGAGTCGGGAGTTCCTACGAGCAGTACTTC.

The table lists this clonotype with many counts. V and J are TRBV14 and TRBJ2-7; 8 nucleotides match TRBD1. The length of the CDR3 is 19 residues. V shed 0 bases and J 0 bases; nucleotides not matched to a gene: 13. The germline V gene encodes CDR1 SGHDN and CDR2 FVKESK. The CDR3 sequence is CASSQDADRAVAASYEQYF. CDR3 in DNA: TGTGCCAGCAGCCAAGATGCGGACAGGGCCGTTGCTGCCTCCTACGAGCAGTACTTC.

This clonotype showed up just once. V usage is TRBV10-3 and J usage is TRBJ2-1, with 8 positions matching TRBD1. CDR1 ENHRY and CDR2 SYGVKD come from the germline V gene. The CDR3 spans 15 residues. After removal of 10 bases from V and 3 bases from J, the junction contained 11 bases not matched to a gene. The CDR3 bases are TGTGCCAGCAGGGAGAATGGACAGGGCTACAATGAGCAGTTCTTC. Amino acids: CASRENGQGYNEQFF.

This clonotype was recorded many times. The V gene is TRBV5-1, the J gene TRBJ1-2, with D tentatively TRBD1 (6 bases). The V and J ends lost 4 bases and 2 bases respectively, with 21 bases between them. Germline CDR1 is SGHRS and CDR2 is YFSETQ. The CDR3 has 17 residues. The CDR3 DNA reads TGCGCCAGCAGCCTCCAAACCCCGGGGCAGGGGAACTATGGCTACACCTTC. Its protein is CASSLQTPGQGNYGYTF.

This clonotype was observed at least ten times. This rearrangement joins TRBV29-1 to TRBJ1-3, with D perhaps TRBD1 (5 bases). Per the germline V gene, CDR1 is SQVTM and CDR2 is ANQGSEA. Trimming removed 7 bases from V and 4 bases from J, with 11 bases in between. This CDR3 spans 12 amino acids. For the CDR3, the DNA is TGCAGCGCCACAGGAACGGGAAACACCATATATTTT. Translating it yields CSATGTGNTIYF. Looking up the rest from reference TRBV29-1 and TRBJ1-3 gives the full variable domain: SAVISQKPSRDICQRGTSLTIQCQVDSQVTMMFWYRQQPGQSLTLIATANQGSEATYESGFVIDKFPISRPNLTFSTLTVSNMSPEDSSIYLCSATGTGNTIYFGEGSWLTVV.